Presented here are 27 T cell receptor beta chains from one specimen sequenced in a study of blood T cell repertoires in COVID-19. Only in-frame clones appear in the TCRdb table, and some are missing; sequencing was by immunoSEQ multiplex PCR. This sample has under 300,000 clones; 80% to 90% occur once, and the top ten carry around 2%. Sequenced material: peripheral blood. Receptor source: a man under 40 who had recovered from COVID-19.

The chain has TRBV2 and TRBJ1-2, with a tentative D call TRBD1 (5 bases). Per germline, CDR1 SNHLY and CDR2 FYNNEI. V lost 2 bases to trimming and J lost 1 base, with 11 bases between them. CDR3 size: 15 residues. In nucleotides, the CDR3 is TGTGCCAGCAGTGAATTGGGCAGGGATAACTATGGCTACACCTTC. Encoded protein: CASSELGRDNYGYTF.

Concerning this clone: In the same sample, other DNA sequences code for this CDR3. V gene TRBV10-3 combines with J gene TRBJ1-1, with 10 nucleotides matching TRBD1. The CDR3 sequence is 14 residues long. V dropped 4 bases and J dropped 1; count of bases not matched to a gene: 0. Germline CDR1 and CDR2: ENHRY and SYGVKD. The CDR3 protein is CAISGTGGNTEAFF. In nucleotides, the CDR3 is TGTGCCATCAGTGGGACAGGGGGGAACACTGAAGCTTTCTTT.

V and J are TRBV6-2 or TRBV6-3 and TRBJ1-1, with D perhaps TRBD1 (5 bases). Trimming took off 0 bases at V and 6 bases at J, with 11 bases between the two ends. The CDR3 is made up of 14 amino acids. Germline loops: CDR1 MNHEY, CDR2 SVGEGT. CDR3 coding DNA: TGTGCCAGCAGTTACTCACCAGGGTTCGCTGAAGCTTTCTTT. It codes for CASSYSPGFAEAFF.

V is TRBV7-2 and J is TRBJ2-7; TRBD2 matches at 11 bases. Germline trimming cut 5 bases from V and 2 bases from J; bases unmatched to any gene: 8. Germline V gene data show CDR1 as SGHTA and CDR2 as FQGNSA. The CDR3 has 16 residues. The CDR3 DNA reads TGTGCCAGCAGCCCCTACGTAGCGGGGGGGGCCTACGAGCAGTACTTC. As protein: CASSPYVAGGAYEQYF. Supplemented by reference TRBV7-2 and TRBJ2-7, the full variable domain reads GAGVSQSPSNKVTEKGKDVELRCDPISGHTALYWYRQSLGQGLEFLIYFQGNSAPDKSGLPSDRFSAERTGGSVSTLTIQRTQQEDSAVYLCASSPYVAGGAYEQYFGPGTRLTVT.

This clone was picked up one time. V and J are TRBV13 and TRBJ2-1; 8 bases align to TRBD2. Germline assignment: CDR1 PRHDT and CDR2 FYEKMQ (reference sequence). J lost 2 bases, V lost 2 bases, and 2 bases had no gene match. The CDR3 length is 15 residues. CDR3: CASSLRGGPYNEQFF. The CDR3 DNA sequence: TGTGCCAGCAGCTTACGCGGGGGGCCCTACAATGAGCAGTTCTTC.

This chain joins TRBV14 and TRBJ2-5; no firm D call. The CDR3 has 11 residues. The germline CDR1 and CDR2 sequences are SGHDN and FVKESK. Trimming stripped 4 bases from V and 8 bases from J, with 8 bases between. CDR3: CASSRDLTQYF. Written as DNA, the CDR3 is TGTGCCAGCAGCCGAGACCTTACCCAGTACTTC.

The rearrangement links TRBV11-3 to TRBJ2-1; D possibly corresponds to TRBD1 (6 bases). This CDR3 has 14 residues. Germline lookup yields CDR1 SGHNT and CDR2 YENEEA. Between the trimmed V and J ends, which lost 3 bases and 7 bases, there was a span of 13 bases. CDR3 sequence reads: CASSFQGQGNEQFF. The CDR3 region has the DNA TGTGCCAGCAGCTTTCAGGGGCAGGGGAATGAGCAGTTCTTC.

This chain connects TRBV4-2 to TRBJ1-4; D possibly corresponds to TRBD1 (6 bases). The CDR3 covers 16 residues. V was clipped by 1 base and J by 7 bases, with 16 bases between them. CDR1 and CDR2 from the germline V gene are LGHNA and YNFKEQ. The CDR3 loop is CASSQVGNRATEKLFF. The CDR3 DNA follows: TGTGCCAGCAGCCAAGTCGGAAACAGGGCCACTGAAAAACTGTTTTTT.

There are many counts of this clone. The chain links TRBV2 to TRBJ1-1; 7 bases are a match to TRBD1. The CDR3 covers 14 residues. The V gene end was trimmed by 5 bases and the J gene end by 5 bases; junction bases not matched to a gene: 8. Germline V gene sequence: CDR1 SNHLY, CDR2 FYNNEI. The DNA of the CDR3 is TGTGCCAGCAGTATCCAGGGGGGAGATACTGAAGCTTTCTTT. This codes for CASSIQGGDTEAFF.

The chain uses TRBV4-1 and TRBJ2-7; 7 bases match TRBD1. CDR1 is MGHRA, CDR2 YSYEKL, per germline. The CDR3 is 15 residues long. With 0 bases clipped from V and 3 bases from J, the junction kept 5 bases outside the gene matches. In DNA, the CDR3 is TGCGCCAGCAGCCAAGATCGGCCAGGGGGCTACGAGCAGTACTTC. Its translation: CASSQDRPGGYEQYF.

The chain combines TRBV5-6 with TRBJ1-4; D is unresolved. The CDR3 spans 13 residues. Looked up from germline, CDR1 is SGHDT and CDR2 is YYEEEE. V lost 0 bases and J lost 4, with 4 bases in between. CDR3 in DNA: TGTGCCAGCAGCTTGGCGGGTAATGAAAAACTGTTTTTT. It encodes CASSLAGNEKLFF. Together with reference TRBV5-6 and TRBJ1-4, the CDR3 gives the full variable domain: DAGVTQSPTHLIKTRGQQVTLRCSPKSGHDTVSWYQQALGQGPQFIFQYYEEEERQRGNFPDRFSGHQFPNYSSELNVNALLLGDSALYLCASSLAGNEKLFFGSGTQLSVL.

V is TRBV18 and J is TRBJ1-1, with D perhaps TRBD1 (5 bases). The CDR3 is 13 residues long. V was clipped by 6 bases and J by 0 bases, with 8 bases between them. Per the germline V gene, CDR1 is KGHSH and CDR2 is LQKENI. The CDR3, as DNA: TGTGCCAGCTCGGAGACAGTGAACACTGAAGCTTTCTTT. Protein sequence: CASSETVNTEAFF.

V gene TRBV7-9 combines with J gene TRBJ2-7; 7 bases are shared with TRBD1. The CDR3 is 15 residues long. J was trimmed by 2 bases and V by 5 bases; bases with no gene match: 9. Germline-derived CDR1 and CDR2 are SEHNR and FQNEAQ (reference sequence). This CDR3 is CASSMIYRGTYEQYF. The CDR3 DNA is TGTGCCAGCAGCATGATTTACAGGGGTACCTACGAGCAGTACTTC.

The rearrangement joins TRBV9 to TRBJ1-2; TRBD1 is a possible D gene (5 bases). Trimming removed 4 bases at V and 2 bases at J, with 15 bases between. CDR3 length equals 15 residues. Germline V gives CDR1 SGDLS, CDR2 YYNGEE. The CDR3 sequence: CASSPEDILNYGYTF. The DNA of the CDR3 is TGTGCCAGCAGCCCAGAGGACATCCTCAACTATGGCTACACCTTC.

The J gene is TRBJ1-5, the V gene TRBV7-2; a possible D gene is TRBD1 (6 bases). Germline CDR1 and CDR2: SGHTA and FQGNSA. There are 15 residues in the CDR3. Trimming shortened V by 3 bases and J by 5 bases, and 14 bases separated the two germline ends. The DNA of the CDR3 is TGTGCCAGCAGCTTTTCTTGGGGGGGCGATCAGCCCCAGCATTTT. Its translation is CASSFSWGGDQPQHF.

This sequence joins TRBV7-8 and TRBJ1-2; no reliable D call. CDR3 length: 14 residues. V lost 4 bases, J lost 4 bases, and 13 bases lay in between. Germline V gives CDR1 SGHVS, CDR2 FQNEAQ. This chain's CDR3 is CASSSGGLGYGYTF. The CDR3 bases are TGTGCCAGCAGCTCCGGAGGGTTGGGCTATGGCTACACCTTC.

This sequence joins TRBV12-3 or TRBV12-4 and TRBJ2-7, with D possibly matching TRBD1 (6 bases). The V end was cut by 2 bases, the J end by 6 bases, with 8 bases between. CDR3 size: 12 residues. The CDR3 coding sequence is TGTGCCAGCAGTTTATGGGGGCGCGAGCAGTACTTC. Residues: CASSLWGREQYF.

The chain is built from TRBV15 and TRBJ2-3, with 12 bases identical to TRBD2. The V gene's germline CDR1 is LNHNV and CDR2 YYDKDF (reference sequence). The CDR3 sequence is 17 residues long. Germline trimming cut 1 base from V and 6 bases from J; bases unmatched to any gene: 8. CDR3 sequence reads: CATSRARTSGGRDTQYF. CDR3 nucleotides: TGTGCCACCAGCAGAGCGAGAACTAGCGGGGGGCGCGATACGCAGTATTTT.

The chain carries TRBV7-2 and TRBJ2-7; 9 nucleotides line up with TRBD2. The germline V gene encodes CDR1 SGHTA and CDR2 FQGNSA. The CDR3 has 20 amino acids. Losses at the gene ends were 0 bases for V and 2 bases for J; bases not matched to a gene: 17. The CDR3 is CASSLAYLAPLAGKTYEQYF. For the CDR3, the DNA is TGTGCCAGCAGCTTAGCCTACCTAGCCCCACTAGCGGGCAAGACCTACGAGCAGTACTTC.

The chain is built from TRBV4-1 and TRBJ2-3; D is ambiguous. There are 14 residues in the CDR3. Per the germline V gene, CDR1 is MGHRA and CDR2 is YSYEKL. V was cut by 0 bases and J by 6 bases, with 10 bases left in between. CDR3 protein: CASSQDQESDTQYF. CDR3 DNA sequence: TGCGCCAGCAGCCAAGATCAGGAATCGGATACGCAGTATTTT.

The chain couples TRBV6-5 to TRBJ2-7; 8 nucleotides line up with TRBD2. With V trimmed by 7 bases and J by 3 bases, 11 bases remained unmatched. Germline CDR1 and CDR2: MNHEY and SVGAGI. This CDR3 contains 15 residues. CDR3 in DNA: TGTGCCAGCACCCCACGGGGGGGGTTCGGCTACGAGCAGTACTTC. This gives the protein CASTPRGGFGYEQYF.

The chain joins TRBV15 to TRBJ1-5; D uncertain. Germline V lookup: CDR1 LNHNV, CDR2 YYDKDF (reference sequence). CDR3 length: 15 residues. V was clipped by 1 base and J by 3 bases, with 10 bases between them. The CDR3 nucleotides are TGTGCCACCAGCAGAGCCCTCGGTCACAATCAGCCCCAGCATTTT. Amino acid sequence: CATSRALGHNQPQHF.

The chain combines TRBV30 with TRBJ1-1; weak D call: TRBD1 (6 bases). V dropped 5 bases and J dropped 3 bases, with 19 bases sitting between them. From germline, CDR1 is GTSNPN and CDR2 SVGIG (reference sequence). CDR3 length: 15 amino acids. CDR3 in DNA: TGTGCCTGGCACACAGGGTGCTGGGGTGACACTGAAGCTTTCTTT. This sequence encodes CAWHTGCWGDTEAFF.

The chain uses TRBV6-5 and TRBJ2-5; TRBD2 matches 9 bases. V shed 6 bases, J shed 4 bases, and the junction held 9 bases outside the gene matches. This CDR3 region has 15 residues. The germline CDR1 and CDR2 sequences are MNHEY and SVGAGI. In DNA, the CDR3 is TGTGCCAGCAGCCCCGGCGGGGGGGCGGGAGAGACCCAGTACTTC. Its protein product is CASSPGGGAGETQYF.

V gene TRBV6-5 combines with J gene TRBJ1-1, with D possibly TRBD1 on 5 matching bases. In germline, CDR1 is MNHEY, CDR2 SVGAGI. Trimming removed 2 bases from V and 4 bases from J, with 14 bases in between. CDR3 length: 15 amino acids. CDR3 bases: TGTGCCAGCAGTTACGGCCGCGGAGGGACCACTGAAGCTTTCTTT. It is translated as CASSYGRGGTTEAFF.

The chain couples TRBV11-2 to TRBJ2-5, with a tentative D call TRBD1 (5 bases). CDR3 length equals 15 residues. The V and J ends lost 1 base and 1 base respectively, with 10 bases between them. Germline CDR1 reads SGHAT; CDR2 reads FQNNGV. The CDR3 region is CASSLAGRAQETQYF. The CDR3 DNA sequence: TGTGCCAGCAGCTTAGCCGGCAGGGCCCAAGAGACCCAGTACTTC.

J is TRBJ1-2 and V is TRBV7-2, with 10 positions matching TRBD1. This CDR3 comprises 15 residues. CDR1 and CDR2 (germline): SGHTA, FQGNSA. V lost 1 base to trimming and J lost 2 bases; unmatched junction nucleotides: 1. The CDR3 nucleotides are TGTGCCAGCAGCTTAGGGGACAGGGGAAACTATGGCTACACCTTC. It specifies CASSLGDRGNYGYTF. Complete variable domain (other parts from reference TRBV7-2 and TRBJ1-2): GAGVSQSPSNKVTEKGKDVELRCDPISGHTALYWYRQSLGQGLEFLIYFQGNSAPDKSGLPSDRFSAERTGGSVSTLTIQRTQQEDSAVYLCASSLGDRGNYGYTFGSGTRLTVV.